The TCR beta chain described here comes from a study of OX40 agonist ivuxolimab in advanced cancers. A word on this clone: What it binds is not known.

Broader study findings: In the 0.1 to 3.0 mg/kg range, CD4+ and CD8+ blood T cells had expanded clonally by week 6.

CDR1 SQVTM and CDR2 ANQGSEA come from the germline V gene. The CDR3 consists of 14 residues. Trimming removed 7 bases at V and 1 base at J, with 15 bases between. TCRdb's copy holds only in-frame clones and misses some; the assay was immunoSEQ multiplex PCR. Of 100,000 or so clones in the sample, approximately 93% were seen once. The gene calls are TRBV29-1 and TRBJ2-3; D uncertain. The source was CD4+ or CD8+ T cells sorted from blood, collected in a trial of the OX40 agonist ivuxolimab. The receptor was derived from an adult with an advanced solid tumor such as melanoma, head and neck, liver or kidney cancer. DNA of the CDR3: TGCAGCGGCTTGACCTTTGGAGGCACAGATACGCAGTATTTT. Translation: CSGLTFGGTDTQYF.